Listed below are T cell receptor beta chains from one sample, sequenced in a study of tumor-infiltrating lymphocytes in primary liver carcinoma. TCRdb passed the multiplex PCR reads through MiXCR, listing each CDR3 protein once. Of 300,000 to 350,000 distinct CDR3 sequences in the sample, almost 60% were seen once. Material: peripheral blood. These receptors were collected from a woman younger than 45 with primary liver carcinoma and hepatitis B virus infection. Both conserved end residues are part of each CDR3. The D gene is left open where the match is weak. Some rows have no size entry. The others give once, few or many, or a class for an expanded clone.

j_gene	d_gene	v_gene	abundance	CDR3nt	CDR3aa
TRBJ1-3	NA	TRBV12-3/TRBV12-4	NA	TGTGCCAGCAGCCGGGACTCTGGAAACACCATATATTTT	CASSRDSGNTIYF
TRBJ1-2	NA	TRBV6-2/TRBV6-3	NA	TGTGCCAGCAGTTACTCGTCTAACTATGGCTACGCCTTC	CASSYSSNYGYAF
TRBJ2-3	TRBD2	TRBV4-1	NA	TGCGCCAGCAGCCAAGGGCTAGCGGGAGGAGATACGCAGTATTTT	CASSQGLAGGDTQYF
TRBJ2-3	TRBD2	TRBV11-2	many	TGTGCCAGCAGCTTAGGTGGGGCGGGAGGGTACACAGATACGCAGTATTTT	CASSLGGAGGYTDTQYF
TRBJ2-7	NA	TRBV11-2	NA	TGTGCCAGCAGCTCAGATGCCAAGACTCTAGGCTACGGGCAGTACTTC	CASSSDAKTLGYGQYF
TRBJ2-1	TRBD2	TRBV11-1	NA	TGTACCAGCAGCTCGGTAGCGGGAACCTACAATGAGCAGTTCTTC	CTSSSVAGTYNEQFF
TRBJ2-3	TRBD2	TRBV6-2/TRBV6-3	once	TGTGCCAGCGGTTCCCGGACTAGCGGGAGGGCCTCTACAGATACGCAGTATTTT	CASGSRTSGRASTDTQYF
TRBJ2-7	NA	TRBV28	NA	TGTGCCAGCAGTTTCACGTGGGGAAAAACGCTATACGAGCAGTACTTC	CASSFTWGKTLYEQYF
TRBJ1-1	NA	TRBV6-6	few	TGTGCCAGCAAAGAGGCCTCGAACACTGAAGCTTTCTTT	CASKEASNTEAFF
TRBJ1-1	NA	TRBV7-8	NA	TGTGCAAGCATCTTGACCGGGGGCACTGAAGCTTTCTTT	CASILTGGTEAFF
TRBJ1-4	NA	TRBV5-5	NA	TGTGCCAACAGCTTGGACGAAAAACTGTTTTTT	CANSLDEKLFF
TRBJ2-5	NA	TRBV11-3	few	TGTGCCAGCAGCATAGGTTGCCAGGTGGAGACCCAGTACTTC	CASSIGCQVETQYF
TRBJ2-6	NA	TRBV6-2/TRBV6-3	many	TGTGCCAGCAGTTACGGTGGGCTTGGGGCCAACGTCCTGACTTTC	CASSYGGLGANVLTF
TRBJ2-7	NA	TRBV11-2	many	TGTGCCAGCAGCCACGTTGGAGCAACCTACGAGCAGTACTTC	CASSHVGATYEQYF
TRBJ2-7	NA	TRBV5-6	NA	TGTGCCAGCAGCTTGGCCGGGCCGCTAACCTACGAGCAGTACTTC	CASSLAGPLTYEQYF
TRBJ1-5	TRBD1	TRBV12-3/TRBV12-4	once	TGTGCCAGCAGTCTAACCCCGGACAGGTTGGCACTTAATAGCAATCAGCCCCACCATTTT	CASSLTPDRLALNSNQPHHF
TRBJ2-1	TRBD2	TRBV4-1	NA	TGTGCCAGCAGCCACGGCAAACGGACTAGCGTAGACAATGAGCAGTCCTTC	CASSHGKRTSVDNEQSF
TRBJ1-3	NA	TRBV11-2	NA	TGTGTCAGCAGGTTGGGGACGGTCGGAAACACCATATATTTT	CVSRLGTVGNTIYF
TRBJ2-7	NA	TRBV6-6	many	TGTGCCAGCAGTGGGGAATTGGTCCACGAGCAGTACTTC	CASSGELVHEQYF
TRBJ1-3	NA	TRBV4-3	NA	TGCGCCAGCAGGCCCGGGACATACTCTGGAAACACCATATATTTT	CASRPGTYSGNTIYF
TRBJ2-7	TRBD1	TRBV13	NA	TGTGCCAGCAGCCAAAGACAGGGCTTAATTGCCGAGCAGTACTTC	CASSQRQGLIAEQYF
TRBJ1-2	NA	TRBV30	NA	TGTGCCTGGAGTGTATCCGACAAAAGGCACTATGGCTACACCTTC	CAWSVSDKRHYGYTF
TRBJ2-3	NA	TRBV13	NA	TGTGCCAGCAGCTTTGGGGCCCTCGGAATCACAGATACGCAGTATTTT	CASSFGALGITDTQYF
TRBJ1-4	TRBD1	TRBV4-1	few	TGCGCCAGCAGCCATGTACCGGGGACAGGGCTAGATGAAAAACTGTTTTTT	CASSHVPGTGLDEKLFF
TRBJ2-3	NA	TRBV6-1	NA	TGTGCCAGCAGTGAAGGTCAGGTCACAGATACGCAGTATTTT	CASSEGQVTDTQYF
TRBJ2-2	NA	TRBV7-8	NA	TGTGCCAGCAGCTTTCGGCTGGGGGACACCGGGGAGCTGTTTTTT	CASSFRLGDTGELFF
TRBJ2-2	TRBD2	TRBV12-3/TRBV12-4	NA	TGTGCCAGGAGTTTCACCGGGACTACGAACACAGGGGAGCTGTTTTTT	CARSFTGTTNTGELFF
TRBJ1-6	NA	TRBV6-1	few	TGTGCCAGCAGTCCCCGGCTCGGGGGATCACCCCTCCACTTT	CASSPRLGGSPLHF
TRBJ2-5	TRBD2	TRBV12-5	many	TGTGCTAGTGGTTTGGTACGGACTAGCGGGGCAGAGACCCAGTACTTC	CASGLVRTSGAETQYF
TRBJ2-7	TRBD2	TRBV4-1	many	TGCGCCAGCAGCCAAGAGACCGGGACTAGCGGGAGCTACGAGCAGTACTTC	CASSQETGTSGSYEQYF
TRBJ1-5	NA	TRBV4-1	NA	TGCGCCAGCAGCCAGACGCCACAGAGGCGCAATCAGCCCCAGCATTTT	CASSQTPQRRNQPQHF
TRBJ2-2	NA	TRBV5-1	NA	TGCGCCAGCAGCTTGGGGACCAGCCCTAACACCGGGGAGCTGTTTTTT	CASSLGTSPNTGELFF
TRBJ2-1	NA	TRBV29-1	few	TGCAGCGTTGCGCAAGTTGGTGAGCGGTTCTTC	CSVAQVGERFF
TRBJ1-2	NA	TRBV6-2/TRBV6-3	few	TGTGCCAGCAGTTACTCTAGACCTGGCTACACCTTC	CASSYSRPGYTF
TRBJ2-3	NA	TRBV4-1	NA	TGCGCCAGCAGCCAAGGTGGAGGAGGTATGGGTGGAGATACGCAGTATTTT	CASSQGGGGMGGDTQYF
TRBJ2-3	NA	TRBV7-9	NA	TGTGCCAGCAGCCCCACGAGAGGAGGGGCGGAAAGAGATACGCAGTATTTT	CASSPTRGGAERDTQYF
TRBJ2-1	TRBD1	TRBV14	few	TGTGCCAGCAGCCACAACAGGGGGCTGTACAATGAGCAGTTCTTC	CASSHNRGLYNEQFF
TRBJ2-7	NA	TRBV11-2	NA	TGTGCTATCAGCTTACGGGGGACAGCGGTCTACGAGCAGTACTTC	CAISLRGTAVYEQYF
TRBJ2-1	NA	TRBV25-1	NA	TGTGCCAGCAGGGATAGGTACTACAATGAGCAGTTCTTC	CASRDRYYNEQFF
TRBJ2-3	NA	TRBV4-1	few	TGCGCCAGCAGCCCTACTATACCTGGACTCCGAGATTACACAGATACGCAGTATTTT	CASSPTIPGLRDYTDTQYF
TRBJ2-4	NA	TRBV6-5	few	TGTGCCAGCAGTTCTTGGGCCCAAGGTGACATTCAGTACTTC	CASSSWAQGDIQYF
TRBJ2-1	TRBD2	TRBV7-9	few	TGTGCCAGCATCTTAGCGGGAGGCCCCTACAATGAGCAGTCCTTC	CASILAGGPYNEQSF
TRBJ2-7	TRBD1	TRBV6-2/TRBV6-3	NA	TGTGCCAGCACCGGGACAGGTTACTCCTACGGGCAGTACTTC	CASTGTGYSYGQYF
TRBJ2-7	TRBD2	TRBV6-5	few	TGTGCCAGCAGCAGGAAGGGACTAGCGGGATTTTGGGAGCAGTGCTTC	CASSRKGLAGFWEQCF
TRBJ1-6	NA	TRBV29-1	few	TGCAGCGTTGGGCAGGGATTCGGTTCACCCCTCCACTTT	CSVGQGFGSPLHF
TRBJ2-5	TRBD1	TRBV23-1	NA	TGCGCCACCTCCCCCCGGGACAGGGCTGAGACCCAGTACTTC	CATSPRDRAETQYF
TRBJ2-1	NA	TRBV11-1	NA	TGTGCCAGCAGATCAGAGGTACTGTACAATGAGCAGTTCTTC	CASRSEVLYNEQFF
TRBJ2-1	NA	TRBV24-1	NA	TGTGCCACCAGTGATTCCGCCAATGAGCAGTTCTTC	CATSDSANEQFF
TRBJ2-5	TRBD2	TRBV11-3	once	TGTGCCAGCAGCCCCGGACTAGCGAGGGCTACGGATCGTTTGGAGACGCAGTACTTC	CASSPGLARATDRLETQYF
TRBJ2-7	NA	TRBV11-2	NA	TGTGCCAGCAGCCACAGCGGGTTTTGGTCCTTCGAGCAGTACTTC	CASSHSGFWSFEQYF
TRBJ2-1	NA	TRBV5-4	NA	TGTGCCAGCAGCTTGGCTGGCTTCGGTGAGCAGTTCTTC	CASSLAGFGEQFF
TRBJ2-2	NA	TRBV10-1	few	TGCGCCAGCAGCGGGGACCGAGAATCCACCGGGGAGCTGTTTTTT	CASSGDRESTGELFF
TRBJ2-5	TRBD2	TRBV6-1	NA	TGTGCCAGCAATGTGGGGACTAGCGGGTGGGAGACCCAGTACTTC	CASNVGTSGWETQYF
TRBJ1-5	NA	TRBV4-3	NA	TGCGCCAGAAGCCAAGCACCGAGCAATAAGCCCCAGCATTTT	CARSQAPSNKPQHF